This entry lists 32 T cell receptor beta chains sequenced from one sample in a study of T cells of healthy individuals. TCRdb re-analysed the 5' RACE reads in MiXCR, keeping a single row per CDR3 protein. The sample shows 95,000 to 100,000 distinct CDR3 sequences, approximately 18% of them seen only once. The receptors come from a human donor in good health.

There are a few counts of this clonotype. This sequence joins TRBV7-9 and TRBJ2-3; D is unresolved. The CDR3 consists of 16 residues. CDR1 and CDR2 from the germline V gene are SEHNR and FQNEAQ (reference sequence). Trimming removed 4 bases from V and 0 bases from J, with 14 bases in between. CDR3 sequence: CASSSSVFTSTDTQYF. Written as DNA, the CDR3 is TGTGCCAGCAGCTCGTCAGTCTTTACTAGCACAGATACGCAGTATTTT. Drawing the rest from reference TRBV7-9 and TRBJ2-3, the complete variable domain is DTGVSQNPRHKITKRGQNVTFRCDPISEHNRLYWYRQTLGQGPEFLTYFQNEAQLEKSRLLSDRFSAERPKGSFSTLEIQRTEQGDSAMYLCASSSSVFTSTDTQYFGPGTRLTVL.

This clonotype was seen a few times. The V call is TRBV20-1, the J call TRBJ2-2; D ambiguous. Germline lookup yields CDR1 DFQATT and CDR2 SNEGSKA (reference sequence). V lost 6 bases and J lost 0, with 11 bases in between. CDR3 length equals 14 residues. CDR3 region: CSASLDANTGELFF. For the CDR3, the DNA is TGCAGTGCCTCTTTGGATGCGAACACCGGGGAGCTGTTTTTT.

In its sample, this clonotype was seen many times. The rearrangement uses TRBV5-1 and TRBJ2-5; 9 positions match TRBD2. Germline lookup yields CDR1 SGHRS and CDR2 YFSETQ. The ends lost 0 bases at V and 6 bases at J; junction bases unmatched: 9. This CDR3 has 16 amino acids. The CDR3 is CASSLVALAGIQTQYF. CDR3 DNA sequence: TGCGCCAGCAGCTTGGTGGCTCTAGCGGGGATTCAGACCCAGTACTTC.

DNA for the CDR3: TGCGCCAGCAGCCCACGAGAAATGGGACTAGCGGGAGGGGTTTACAATGAGCAGTTCTTC. Translation gives CASSPREMGLAGGVYNEQFF. The J gene is TRBJ2-1, the V gene TRBV5-1; TRBD2 agrees at 16 bases. This CDR3 spans 20 amino acids. With 4 bases clipped from V and 4 bases from J, the junction kept 14 bases outside the gene matches. From germline, CDR1 is SGHRS and CDR2 YFSETQ.

This clonotype has at least ten counts. The rearrangement joins TRBV20-1 to TRBJ1-1, with 12 nucleotides matching TRBD1. Germline lookup yields CDR1 DFQATT and CDR2 SNEGSKA (reference sequence). This CDR3 spans 16 amino acids. After removal of 4 bases from V and 5 bases from J, the junction contained 11 bases not matched to a gene. The CDR3 nucleotides read TGCAGTGCTAAAACTCCGGGACAGGGGGCGCGGACTGAAGCTTTCTTT. Amino acids: CSAKTPGQGARTEAFF.

This clonotype came up a few times. This chain connects TRBV9 to TRBJ1-6; D not certain. The CDR3 is 15 residues long. Germline CDR1 is SGDLS and CDR2 is YYNGEE. Trimming took off 3 bases at V and 0 bases at J, with 7 bases between the two ends. The CDR3 reads CASSESGSYNSPLHF. CDR3 nucleotides: TGTGCCAGCAGCGAGTCCGGCTCCTATAATTCACCCCTCCACTTT.

This clonotype occurred a few times. V and J are TRBV7-9 and TRBJ2-1; either TRBD1 or TRBD2 may supply D (5 bases each). This CDR3 comprises 16 residues. The V end was cut by 4 bases, the J end by 4 bases, with 17 bases between. Germline CDR1 reads SEHNR; CDR2 reads FQNEAQ (reference sequence). The CDR3 DNA is TGTGCCAGCAGCTCCATGTGGGGGACCGGGTACAATGAGCAGTTCTTC. Translation gives CASSSMWGTGYNEQFF.

This clonotype was seen a handful of times. The CDR3 spells CASSLMGGPDTQYF. CDR3 DNA: TGCGCCAGCAGCTTGATGGGGGGGCCAGATACGCAGTATTTT. The chain uses TRBV5-1 and TRBJ2-3, with D tentatively TRBD2 (7 bases). This CDR3 comprises 14 residues. Germline V gene lookup returns CDR1 SGHRS and CDR2 YFSETQ. Deletions cut 1 base from V and 4 bases from J, with 10 bases between.

Ten or more counts support this clonotype. The chain combines TRBV9 with TRBJ1-6; D is possibly TRBD1 (5 bases). CDR1 and CDR2 (germline): SGDLS, YYNGEE. The CDR3 consists of 15 residues. Deletions cut 0 bases from V and 9 bases from J, with 13 bases between. DNA of the CDR3: TGTGCCAGCAGCGTAGGAGTCAGGGAGGCTTCACCCCTCCACTTT. Translating gives CASSVGVREASPLHF.

There are many counts of this clonotype. The chain carries TRBV10-3 and TRBJ1-5; D ambiguous. Germline assignment: CDR1 ENHRY and CDR2 SYGVKD. Trimming shortened V by 4 bases and J by 0 bases, and 13 bases separated the two germline ends. The CDR3 has 16 amino acids. The CDR3 loop reads CAISATTDYSNQPQHF. DNA of the CDR3: TGTGCCATCAGTGCGACTACAGATTATAGCAATCAGCCCCAGCATTTT.

The rearrangement joins TRBV7-2 to TRBJ2-7; TRBD2 agrees at 7 bases. The CDR3 covers 19 residues. V lost 0 bases, J lost 1 base, and 15 bases stayed unmatched. From germline, CDR1 is SGHTA and CDR2 FQGNSA. The CDR3 loop is CASSLAPPSGVRRSYEQYF. Written as DNA, the CDR3 is TGTGCCAGCAGCTTAGCCCCTCCTAGCGGAGTAAGGAGGTCCTACGAGCAGTACTTC.

The chain is built from TRBV5-1 and TRBJ2-2, with D uncertain. Germline V gene data show CDR1 as SGHRS and CDR2 as YFSETQ. With 2 bases removed from V and 3 bases from J, the gap between germline ends came to 17 bases. The CDR3 runs to 17 residues. CDR3 amino acids: CASSLGTTPFDTGELFF. CDR3 nucleotides: TGCGCCAGCAGCTTAGGAACAACTCCCTTCGACACCGGGGAGCTGTTTTTT.

This clonotype was detected a few times. The chain is built from TRBV7-3 and TRBJ2-1; D gene unclear. The CDR3 has 15 amino acids. Germline assignment: CDR1 SGHTA and CDR2 FQGTGA. V was cut by 5 bases and J by 0 bases, with 11 bases left in between. CDR3 DNA: TGTGCCAGCAGCCTAGAACTTAGCTCCTACAATGAGCAGTTCTTC. It codes for CASSLELSSYNEQFF.

In its sample, this clonotype was seen many times. This chain uses TRBV4-3 with TRBJ1-2; D is undetermined. CDR1 and CDR2 (germline): LGHNA, YSLEER. CDR3 size: 13 residues. V lost 2 bases to trimming and J lost 4 bases, with 8 bases between them. CDR3 in amino acids: CASSQFTAYGYTF. CDR3 bases: TGCGCCAGCAGCCAATTCACGGCCTATGGCTACACCTTC.

This clonotype was observed many times. The V gene is TRBV9, the J gene TRBJ1-5; 12 nucleotides align to TRBD1. With V trimmed by 3 bases and J by 7 bases, 8 bases remained unmatched. The length of the CDR3 is 16 residues. CDR1 and CDR2 (germline): SGDLS, YYNGEE. CDR3 residues: CASSGPGQGARQPQHF. The CDR3 DNA follows: TGTGCCAGCAGCGGGCCGGGACAGGGGGCGCGGCAGCCCCAGCATTTT. The full variable domain, with the rest looked up from reference TRBV9 and TRBJ1-5, is DSGVTQTPKHLITATGQRVTLRCSPRSGDLSVYWYQQSLDQGLQFLIQYYNGEERAKGNILERFSAQQFPDLHSELNLSSLELGDSALYFCASSGPGQGARQPQHFGDGTRLSIL.

The chain recombines TRBV7-2 with TRBJ2-2, with 7 bases aligning to TRBD2. The V segment lost 7 bases and the J segment 1 base; nucleotides outside the gene matches: 9. CDR1 is SGHTA, CDR2 FQGNSA, per germline. The CDR3 has 16 amino acids. This chain's CDR3 is CASTLEGLLNTGELFF. CDR3 nucleotides: TGTGCCAGCACCTTGGAGGGACTACTGAACACCGGGGAGCTGTTTTTT.

This rearrangement joins TRBV28 to TRBJ2-5, with 7 bases aligning to TRBD2. Germline loops: CDR1 MDHEN, CDR2 SYDVKM. The CDR3 is made up of 14 amino acids. V dropped 6 bases and J dropped 2; count of bases not matched to a gene: 6. The CDR3 nucleotides are TGTGCCAGCAGCCTCGCGGGGGTACAAGAGACCCAGTACTTC. Its translation: CASSLAGVQETQYF. The variable domain in full, with the rest retrieved from reference TRBV28 and TRBJ2-5, is DVKVTQSSRYLVKRTGEKVFLECVQDMDHENMFWYRQDPGLGLRLIYFSYDVKMKEKGDIPEGYSVSREKKERFSLILESASTNQTSMYLCASSLAGVQETQYFGPGTRLLVL.

This clonotype turned up a few times. The chain uses TRBV12-3 or TRBV12-4 and TRBJ1-1, with D perhaps TRBD1 (5 bases). The germline V and J ends were trimmed by 5 bases and 6 bases, with 10 bases remaining between them. CDR3 length equals 12 residues. DNA for the CDR3: TGTGCCAGCAGTCGTCAGGGACCTGAAGCTTTCTTT. Translation gives CASSRQGPEAFF.

This clonotype was counted ten times or more. This chain connects TRBV20-1 to TRBJ2-3, with TRBD2 identical over 14 bases. The CDR3 sequence is 16 residues long. The J segment lost 4 bases and the V segment lost 5 bases, leaving 8 bases of the junction unmatched. Germline CDR1 and CDR2: DFQATT and SNEGSKA (reference sequence). This CDR3 is CSAGGTSGRWADTQYF. The CDR3 DNA follows: TGCAGTGCTGGCGGGACTAGCGGGAGATGGGCAGATACGCAGTATTTT.

The chain is built from TRBV6-5 and TRBJ1-5; D may be TRBD1 (5 bases). The CDR3 spans 15 residues. Per the germline V gene, CDR1 is MNHEY and CDR2 is SVGAGI. The V and J ends lost 0 bases and 7 bases respectively, with 13 bases between them. The CDR3 here is CASSYSVTGAQPQHF. The DNA for the CDR3 is TGTGCCAGCAGTTACTCAGTGACCGGGGCCCAGCCCCAGCATTTT.

Only a few counts were recorded for this clonotype. The J gene is TRBJ2-3, the V gene TRBV27; D gene unclear. Germline-derived CDR1 and CDR2 are MNHEY and SMNVEV (reference sequence). The CDR3 spans 16 residues. Between the trimmed V and J ends, which lost 5 bases and 3 bases, there was a span of 18 bases. The CDR3 is CASSNGGWMETDTQYF. As DNA, the CDR3 is TGTGCCAGCAGTAATGGTGGCTGGATGGAAACAGATACGCAGTATTTT.

V usage is TRBV27 and J usage is TRBJ2-3; TRBD2 matches at 11 bases. Trimming cost V 4 bases and J 2 bases; bases outside gene matches: 5. CDR1 and CDR2 (germline): MNHEY, SMNVEV (reference sequence). This CDR3 spans 16 amino acids. The DNA of the CDR3 is TGTGCCAGCAGTTGGACTAGCGGGTACTCCACAGATACGCAGTATTTT. Amino acids: CASSWTSGYSTDTQYF.

The chain couples TRBV28 to TRBJ2-1; no reliable D call. Trimming pared 2 bases from V and 9 bases from J, leaving 8 bases between. There are 12 residues in the CDR3. CDR1 and CDR2 from the germline V gene are MDHEN and SYDVKM. The CDR3 DNA reads TGTGCCAGCAGTTTAGAGCGAGTTGAGCAGTTCTTC. This gives the protein CASSLERVEQFF.

The CDR3 reads CASSPGTSGQETQYF. CDR3 in DNA: TGTGCCAGCAGCCCTGGGACTAGCGGACAAGAGACCCAGTACTTC. The chain joins TRBV5-5 to TRBJ2-5, with 11 nucleotides matching TRBD2. This CDR3 comprises 15 residues. V was pared by 4 bases and J by 2 bases, with 4 bases of the junction left unmatched. Germline CDR1 reads SGHKS; CDR2 reads YYEKEE (reference sequence).

The J gene is TRBJ1-2, the V gene TRBV9; D not certain. V lost 4 bases and J 4 bases, leaving 8 bases between the germline ends. The CDR3 runs to 12 residues. CDR1 SGDLS and CDR2 YYNGEE come from the germline V gene. Written as DNA, the CDR3 is TGTGCCAGCAGCCCGGGCCCCTATGGCTACACCTTC. Residues: CASSPGPYGYTF.

Regarding this clonotype: Since a much larger clone is just one base distant, this may be a read error. The chain links TRBV11-2 to TRBJ2-7; D may match TRBD1 or TRBD2 (5 bases each). Germline values: CDR1 SGHAT, CDR2 FQNNGV. This CDR3 has 15 residues. The CDR3 region is CVSSLTGSGNYEQYF. CDR3 DNA: TGTGTCAGCAGCTTAACAGGCAGCGGTAACTACGAGCAGTACTTC.

The chain recombines TRBV24-1 with TRBJ1-5; D not resolved. Germline loops: CDR1 KGHDR, CDR2 SFDVKD. Between the trimmed V and J ends, which lost 5 bases and 3 bases, there was a span of 10 bases. The CDR3 length is 14 residues. CDR3 protein: CATSAPGNNQPQHF. The CDR3 DNA sequence: TGTGCCACCAGTGCCCCGGGAAACAATCAGCCCCAGCATTTT.

This clonotype was seen a handful of times. CDR3 nucleotides: TGTGCCAGCAGTACCTCGGAGCGGGCCGAGCAGTACTTC. It specifies CASSTSERAEQYF. The chain couples TRBV12-3 or TRBV12-4 to TRBJ2-7; perhaps TRBD2 as D (6 bases). V shed 5 bases and J shed 6 bases, with 14 bases lying between them. The length of the CDR3 is 13 residues.

The genes are TRBV4-1 and TRBJ2-1; the match to TRBD2 covers 11 bases. After removal of 5 bases from V and 4 bases from J, the junction contained 4 bases not matched to a gene. Germline lookup yields CDR1 MGHRA and CDR2 YSYEKL. CDR3 length: 15 amino acids. Here the CDR3 DNA reads TGCGCCAGCAGCATTAGCGGGGGGGTGTACAATGAGCAGTTCTTC. Translating gives CASSISGGVYNEQFF.

The rearrangement joins TRBV29-1 to TRBJ2-7; D gene ambiguous. The CDR3 runs to 11 residues. The V gene's germline CDR1 is SQVTM and CDR2 ANQGSEA. V was pared by 6 bases and J by 2 bases, with 8 bases between. CDR3 in amino acids: CSVAYTYEQYF. For the CDR3, the DNA is TGCAGCGTCGCGTATACCTACGAGCAGTACTTC.

This clonotype showed up just a few times. This chain links TRBV19 with TRBJ2-2, with D perhaps being TRBD1 or TRBD2 (5 bases each). CDR1 is LNHDA and CDR2 is SQIVND in the germline V gene (reference sequence). Trimming took off 4 bases at V and 4 bases at J, with 16 bases between the two ends. CDR3 size: 16 residues. CDR3 amino acids: CASSKQVGTGTGELFF. The DNA for the CDR3 is TGTGCCAGTAGTAAACAAGTCGGGACGGGCACCGGGGAGCTGTTTTTT.

The chain links TRBV20-1 to TRBJ2-3; TRBD2 is a possible D gene (6 bases). V lost 6 bases and J 5 bases, leaving 12 bases between the germline ends. Per the germline V gene, CDR1 is DFQATT and CDR2 is SNEGSKA (reference sequence). This CDR3 has 12 amino acids. The CDR3 region has the DNA TGCAGTGCAGGCGGGACGGGAGATACGCAGTATTTT. Protein: CSAGGTGDTQYF.